A selection of T cell receptor beta chains follows, all from one sample in a study of cytomegalovirus exposure and HLA in healthy donors. TCRdb keeps only in-frame clones here, not all; method: immunoSEQ multiplex PCR. The table lists 150,000 to 200,000 clones, roughly three quarters of them singletons. Material: PBMCs. Receptor source: a male donor in good health and CMV-seronegative. Each CDR3 is given with its conserved first and last residue. A D gene is named only where the DNA matches it firmly. Some rows mark clone size as missing; the rest say once, few, many or name a class of expanded clone.

V gene	J gene	CDR3 length	clone size	D gene	CDR3 DNA	CDR3 protein
TRBV29-1	TRBJ1-1	14	-	-	TGCAGCGTAGTATCCGACAGGCCCCGTGCTGAAGCTTTCTTT	CSVVSDRPRAEAFF
TRBV9	TRBJ1-1	14	-	-	TGTGCCAGCAGCGCAGACGGGCGGGGGACTGAAGCTTTCTTT	CASSADGRGTEAFF
TRBV9	TRBJ1-2	14	-	-	TGTGCCAGCAGCCCCCGGACGGGAAACTATGGCTACACCTTC	CASSPRTGNYGYTF
TRBV5-6	TRBJ2-5	15	-	-	TGTGCCAGCAGCTCCGGGGTGTGGGAAGTGGGGACCCAGTACTTC	CASSSGVWEVGTQYF
TRBV27	TRBJ1-5	19	once	TRBD1	TGTGCCAGCAGTTCACTTATAAACAGGGGCGCGGGCCGCAATCAGCCCCAGCATTTT	CASSSLINRGAGRNQPQHF
TRBV7-8	TRBJ1-2	14	few	-	TGTGCCAGCAGCTTGGCAGAGCGGAACTATGGCTACACCTTC	CASSLAERNYGYTF
TRBV7-2	TRBJ2-3	14	-	TRBD2	TGTGCCAGCAGCATACTAGCGGGGAGAGATACGCAGTATTTT	CASSILAGRDTQYF
TRBV7-2	TRBJ1-2	15	few	TRBD1	TGTGCCAGCAGCTTTACAGGGACAGATGACTATGGCTACACCTTC	CASSFTGTDDYGYTF
TRBV19	TRBJ2-7	16	once	TRBD2	TGTGCCAGTAGTCTGGTTAGCGGGAGGCCTAGCTACGAGCAGTACTTC	CASSLVSGRPSYEQYF
TRBV28	TRBJ1-2	14	-	TRBD1	TGTGCCAGCAGTTTCGGACAGGGAGGCTATGGCTACACCTTC	CASSFGQGGYGYTF
TRBV5-1	TRBJ2-2	16	-	TRBD2	TGCGCCAGCAGCGAGGGACTAGCTGGGAGAGGCGGGGAGCTGTTTTTT	CASSEGLAGRGGELFF
TRBV10-1	TRBJ2-5	14	-	TRBD1	TGCGCCAGCAGCCGGGGACAGCCTCAAGAGACCCAGTACTTC	CASSRGQPQETQYF
TRBV5-8	TRBJ2-1	14	-	TRBD1	TGTGCCAGTCCTCCGGGACAGGCCTACAATGAGCAGTTCTTC	CASPPGQAYNEQFF
TRBV11-2	TRBJ2-7	16	-	TRBD2	TGTGCCAGCAGCTTAGTAATGACTAGCGGGAGTTACGAGCAGTACTTC	CASSLVMTSGSYEQYF
TRBV15	TRBJ1-3	15	-	-	TGTGCCACCAGCAGAGATCTACAGAACCTAAAGACCATATATTTT	CATSRDLQNLKTIYF
TRBV6-6	TRBJ1-1	14	-	-	TGTGCCAGCAGTTACGACAGAGTGAACACTGAAGCTTTCTTT	CASSYDRVNTEAFF
TRBV27	TRBJ1-5	14	-	-	TGTGCCAGCAGTACAGGGTTTCCCAATCAGCCCCAGCATTTT	CASSTGFPNQPQHF
TRBV7-2	TRBJ2-7	14	-	TRBD1	TGTGCCAGCAGCACAACCGGGACAGGCTACGAGCAGTACTTC	CASSTTGTGYEQYF
TRBV5-6	TRBJ2-1	14	-	-	TGTGCCAGCAGCCCACAGGAGTCCTACAATGAGCAGTTCTTC	CASSPQESYNEQFF
TRBV19	TRBJ2-1	16	once	TRBD2	TGTGCCAGTAGTATGAGGGGCGGGAGCTCCTACAATGAGCAGTTCTTC	CASSMRGGSSYNEQFF
TRBV18	TRBJ2-2	15	-	TRBD1	TGTGCCAGCTCCCGGACAGGGCCTAACACCGGGGAGCTGTTTTTT	CASSRTGPNTGELFF
TRBV6-1	TRBJ2-7	13	few	TRBD2	TGTGCCAGCAGTGTAGGACTAGCGTACGAGCAGTACTTC	CASSVGLAYEQYF
TRBV5-1	TRBJ2-1	15	-	-	TGCGCCAGCAGCCGAGGCGCAAGCTCCTACAATGAGCAGTTCTTC	CASSRGASSYNEQFF
TRBV29-1	TRBJ2-3	13	-	-	TGCAGCGTTGAACTGGGTCCGGGAGATACGCAGTATTTT	CSVELGPGDTQYF
TRBV6-6	TRBJ1-4	11	-	-	TGTGCCAGCCGGGTGGATGAAAAACTGTTTTTT	CASRVDEKLFF
TRBV6-6	TRBJ1-2	14	-	TRBD1	TGTGCCAGCAGTTACTCGGGACAGGGGTATGGCTACACCTTC	CASSYSGQGYGYTF
TRBV2	TRBJ1-5	14	-	TRBD1	TGTGCCAGCAGGCAGGGGGGATCAGGTCAGCCCCAGCATTTT	CASRQGGSGQPQHF
TRBV2	TRBJ1-3	17	-	TRBD1	TGTGCCAGCAGTGAATTTGGGACAGGGGTCAATGGAAACACCATATATTTT	CASSEFGTGVNGNTIYF
TRBV2	TRBJ2-5	14	-	-	TGTGCCAGCACTCAGTCGGGTTATGGGGAGACCCAGTACTTC	CASTQSGYGETQYF
TRBV5-1	TRBJ2-7	13	-	TRBD2	TGCGCCAGCAGCCTCGGGGGGAACTACGAGCAGTACTTC	CASSLGGNYEQYF
TRBV27	TRBJ1-4	15	-	-	TGTGCCAGCAGGCCCCAGGGACTCTGGGAGGAAAAACTGTTTTTT	CASRPQGLWEEKLFF
TRBV12-5	TRBJ2-2	16	-	-	TGTGCTAGTGGTTTGGTAGGGGGGGCTCAAGCCGGGGAGCTGTTTTTT	CASGLVGGAQAGELFF
TRBV7-8	TRBJ2-3	20	-	TRBD2	TGTGCCAGCAGCTTGCCGGGACTAGCGGGAGGAGGGGCCTCCACAGATACGCAGTATTTT	CASSLPGLAGGGASTDTQYF
TRBV6-1	TRBJ2-2	18	once	TRBD2	TGTGCCAGCAGTGAGCCCGGGACTAGCGGGAGGGGTACCGGGGAGCTGTTTTTT	CASSEPGTSGRGTGELFF